The clone carrying this T cell receptor (beta chain) came up a few times. Then a second PCR, running about 6 to 11 cycles, was carried out with a sample-barcoded 5' primer and a J-beta primer mix. TCRdb recomputed calls from the 5' RACE reads with MiXCR, one row per CDR3 protein. The table has some 560,000 distinct CDR3 sequences, around 27% seen once. This entry belongs to a study of blood T cells in healthy people across ages. Trimming removed 8 bases from V and 5 bases from J, with 18 bases in between. Germline V CDR1 and CDR2: MNHNY, SVGAGI (reference sequence). The CDR3 covers 15 residues. These data are also associated with another study on T cells of mothers and their children.

The sample consisted of blood. The chain links TRBV6-6 to TRBJ2-2; D possibly corresponds to TRBD1 (6 bases). This clonotype was sampled from a boy younger than 10 in good health. The DNA for the CDR3 is TGTGCCAGCCACCCGGGACAAGCTAAGACCGGGGAGCTGTTTTTT. Translating gives CASHPGQAKTGELFF.